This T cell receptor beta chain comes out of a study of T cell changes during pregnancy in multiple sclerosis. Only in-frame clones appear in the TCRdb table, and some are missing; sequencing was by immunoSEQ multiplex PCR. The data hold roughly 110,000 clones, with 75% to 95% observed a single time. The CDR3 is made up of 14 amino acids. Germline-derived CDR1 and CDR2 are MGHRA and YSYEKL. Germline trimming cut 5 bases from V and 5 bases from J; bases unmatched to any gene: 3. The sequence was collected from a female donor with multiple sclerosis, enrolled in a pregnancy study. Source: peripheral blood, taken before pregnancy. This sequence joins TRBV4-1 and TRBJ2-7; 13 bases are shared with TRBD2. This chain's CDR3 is CASSRTSGSNEQYF. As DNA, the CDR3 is TGCGCCAGCAGCAGGACTAGCGGGAGCAACGAGCAGTACTTC.